This T cell receptor beta chain was sequenced for a study of beta chain features in type 1 diabetes. For the study at large: The patient and healthy donor groups were comparable for age, gender and cell yields. Across every sample, about 100 million sorted cells were examined in total. Findings and limits, study-wide: Relative to healthy donors, patients appeared to have naive, central memory and Treg TCRB repertoires that were more similar. People with Type 1 diabetes carried modestly yet significantly shorter TCRB CDR3s in all four CD4+ subsets.

The authors obtained over 95% purity in all sorted populations. The CDR3 runs 13 residues. Per the germline V gene, CDR1 is SSHAT and CDR2 is FNYEAQ (reference sequence). Sequencing targeted expressed TCRB transcripts, as all isolated RNA had been reverse transcribed. Profiling relied on immunoSEQ multiplex PCR, and the TCRdb table lists in-frame clones only, not all of them. Of 600,000 to 700,000 clones detected, roughly 12% appear once; the ten largest clones hold approximately 0.022%. Worth noting for this clone: The target antigen is unknown. An end of the junction does not agree with germline; a read error may underlie this.

Sequencing was carried out using naive CD4+ T cells from blood. This clonotype originated in a man younger than 35 with type 1 diabetes. V is TRBV7-7 and J is TRBJ2-7; a possible D gene is TRBD2 (5 bases). The CDR3 DNA is TGTGCTAGCAGCTTAGCGAGTGGAAACGAGCAGTACTTC. Amino acid sequence: CASSLASGNEQYF.